This T cell receptor beta chain is drawn from a study of cytomegalovirus exposure and HLA in healthy donors. Primers: 60 Vbeta forward and 13 Jbeta reverse. In the authors' methods: Around 11 million of around 85 million unique TCR beta chains were shared, per a later count. The data were produced by immunoSEQ multiplex PCR, yet TCRdb's version contains in-frame clones alone and is incomplete. The V and J calls and clone size come from that table; D and trimming were worked out from the DNA. The data hold 65,000 or so clones, with approximately 78% observed a single time. Study results and limitations: Owing to their indistinguishability, certain V segments, notably TRBV6-2 and TRBV6-3, were excluded. TCR beta chain V- and J-gene trimming was linked, in a later analysis, to a missense variant in DCLRE1C. Sequencing likely caused a cluster of highly shared sequence variants.

The CDR3 runs 14 residues. Germline V gene data show CDR1 as MNHNY and CDR2 as SVGAGI (reference sequence). The ends were cut back, 8 bases at V and 2 bases at J, with 14 bases in the middle. This clone was observed a few times. The antigen remains undetermined. The TCR was taken from a girl between 5 and 17 years old in good health and CMV-seropositive. The chain recombines TRBV6-6 with TRBJ2-3; D is possibly TRBD1 (5 bases). Material for sequencing was PBMCs. CDR3 in amino acids: CASGVETDTDTQYF. In DNA, the CDR3 is TGTGCCAGCGGAGTAGAGACAGACACAGATACGCAGTATTTT.